Described below is a single TCR beta chain sequence and its context. This sample was taken from a study of control samples from healthy donors and cancer patients. This CDR3 comprises 16 residues. Per germline, CDR1 SGHNT and CDR2 YYREEE (reference sequence). Trimming removed 0 bases at V and 4 bases at J, with 16 bases between. Data came from immunoSEQ multiplex PCR; TCRdb stores just in-frame clones and leaves some out. Of about 220,000 clones detected, around 94% appear once; the ten largest clones hold approximately 1.4%. The TCR was taken from a man aged 45-60 years in good health. The rearrangement joins TRBV5-4 to TRBJ1-2; the D is unclear. The sequenced sample was blood. This chain's CDR3 is CASSLGFGSNFYGYTF. The DNA of the CDR3 is TGTGCCAGCAGCTTGGGGTTCGGATCTAATTTCTATGGCTACACCTTC.